Shown below are 29 T cell receptor beta chains from a single sample sequenced in a study of cytomegalovirus exposure and HLA in healthy donors. Sequencing used immunoSEQ multiplex PCR; TCRdb keeps in-frame clones, though not all of them. The table records 150,000 to 200,000 clones, about 84% of them present only once. Sequencing used PBMCs. All receptors derive from a woman between 18 and 29 years old in good health and CMV-seronegative.

To note about this clone: At the DNA level, this CDR3 is encoded by other sequences in the same sample as well. This chain uses TRBV7-8 with TRBJ1-6; maybe TRBD1 (5 bases). Trimming cost V 1 base and J 6 bases, with 7 bases left between them. Germline V CDR1 and CDR2: SGHVS, FQNEAQ. This CDR3 is built from 14 residues. The DNA of the CDR3 is TGTGCCAGCAGCTTAGGACAGCTTAATTCACCCCTCCACTTT. Residues: CASSLGQLNSPLHF. Drawing the rest from reference TRBV7-8 and TRBJ1-6, the complete variable domain is GAGVSQSPRYKVAKRGQDVALRCDPISGHVSLFWYQQALGQGPEFLTYFQNEAQLDKSGLPSDRFFAERPEGSVSTLKIQRTQQEDSAVYLCASSLGQLNSPLHFGNGTRLTVT.

The chain carries TRBV7-9 and TRBJ2-7; TRBD1 matches 7 bases. This CDR3 has 16 amino acids. With 5 bases clipped from V and 2 bases from J, the junction kept 12 bases outside the gene matches. CDR1 is SEHNR, CDR2 FQNEAQ, per germline (reference sequence). The CDR3: CASSQERQGFPYEQYF. CDR3 coding DNA: TGTGCCAGCAGCCAAGAACGACAGGGCTTCCCCTACGAGCAGTACTTC.

V and J are TRBV10-3 and TRBJ2-1; D is uncertain. Germline values: CDR1 ENHRY, CDR2 SYGVKD. V shed 3 bases and J shed 8 bases, with 14 bases lying between them. The CDR3 covers 14 residues. In DNA, the CDR3 is TGTGCCATCAGTGACGGGTCTCGACCTTATGAGCAGTTCTTC. Amino acid sequence: CAISDGSRPYEQFF.

The gene calls are TRBV11-2 and TRBJ1-3, with D unresolved. V dropped 2 bases and J dropped 2 bases, with 7 bases sitting between them. The germline V gene encodes CDR1 SGHAT and CDR2 FQNNGV. The CDR3 sequence is 14 residues long. As DNA, the CDR3 is TGTGCCAGCAGCTTACAGGCCCCTGGAAACACCATATATTTT. This encodes CASSLQAPGNTIYF.

This chain connects TRBV29-1 to TRBJ2-7, with D maybe TRBD1 (6 bases). The length of the CDR3 is 12 residues. Germline assignment: CDR1 SQVTM and CDR2 ANQGSEA. V shed 6 bases and J shed 3 bases, with 12 bases lying between them. For the CDR3, the DNA is TGCAGCGTGACACAGGGATTCTACGAGCAGTACTTC. Its protein is CSVTQGFYEQYF.

The V call is TRBV7-6, the J call TRBJ1-3, with TRBD1 as a possible D gene (6 bases). There are 16 residues in the CDR3. Germline V lookup: CDR1 SGHVS, CDR2 FNYEAQ. Trimming left V 5 bases short and J 0 bases short, with 14 bases between. The CDR3: CASSNSRDNSGNTIYF. The CDR3 nucleotides are TGTGCCAGCAGCAATAGTCGGGACAACTCTGGAAACACCATATATTTT.

The chain links TRBV9 to TRBJ2-1; maybe TRBD1 (5 bases). V was shortened by 0 bases and J by 5 bases, with 12 bases between the two germline ends. Germline loops: CDR1 SGDLS, CDR2 YYNGEE. The CDR3 covers 15 residues. The CDR3 DNA is TGTGCCAGCAGCGTAGACAGGAATCTTCACAATGAGCAGTTCTTC. Translating it yields CASSVDRNLHNEQFF.

The chain joins TRBV5-1 to TRBJ2-7; no definite D call. Germline V gives CDR1 SGHRS, CDR2 YFSETQ. Trimming left V 0 bases short and J 2 bases short, with 9 bases between. The CDR3 contains 14 residues. The CDR3 region is CASSLAGGTYEQYF. DNA for the CDR3: TGCGCCAGCAGCTTGGCCGGCGGAACCTACGAGCAGTACTTC.

The V call is TRBV4-1, the J call TRBJ2-7; 8 positions agree with TRBD1. The CDR3 consists of 15 residues. The V segment lost 0 bases and the J segment 0 bases; nucleotides outside the gene matches: 1. CDR1 and CDR2 from the germline V gene are MGHRA and YSYEKL. CDR3 in amino acids: CASSQDDRGSYEQYF. DNA of the CDR3: TGCGCCAGCAGCCAAGACGACAGGGGCTCCTACGAGCAGTACTTC.

The J gene is TRBJ2-7, the V gene TRBV5-6; D gene unclear. Trimming removed 3 bases from V and 0 bases from J, with 13 bases in between. Germline-derived CDR1 and CDR2 are SGHDT and YYEEEE. CDR3 length: 15 residues. The DNA for the CDR3 is TGTGCCAGCAGCTCCGGTCCCTACCACTCCTACGAGCAGTACTTC. Amino acid sequence: CASSSGPYHSYEQYF.

This rearrangement joins TRBV10-3 to TRBJ1-4, with D maybe TRBD1 (5 bases). V was cut by 2 bases and J by 4 bases, with 11 bases left in between. Germline V gene data show CDR1 as ENHRY and CDR2 as SYGVKD. The CDR3 length is 15 residues. CDR3 loop: CAISEDSWVNEKLFF. In DNA form, the CDR3 reads TGTGCCATCAGTGAGGACAGTTGGGTTAATGAAAAACTGTTTTTT.

This clone has a single count. The chain carries TRBV27 and TRBJ1-1; D call uncertain. Trimming removed 5 bases at V and 4 bases at J, with 17 bases between. CDR1 MNHEY and CDR2 SMNVEV come from the germline V gene (reference sequence). This CDR3 comprises 15 residues. The CDR3 DNA follows: TGTGCCAGCAGTCCGAGCGGCGGTGGTAGCACTGAAGCTTTCTTT. This codes for CASSPSGGGSTEAFF.

This clone has a handful of counts. The chain carries TRBV4-1 and TRBJ1-6, with a tentative D call TRBD1 (5 bases). Between the trimmed V and J ends, which lost 1 base and 6 bases, there was a span of 16 bases. Looked up from germline, CDR1 is MGHRA and CDR2 is YSYEKL. This CDR3 region has 17 residues. The CDR3 DNA reads TGCGCCAGCAGCCAAGTGGATAGAGTTAGGGGTAATTCACCCCTCCACTTT. This sequence encodes CASSQVDRVRGNSPLHF.

This chain joins TRBV19 and TRBJ2-6; D is possibly TRBD1 (5 bases). This CDR3 has 16 residues. V shed 2 bases and J shed 1 base, with 9 bases lying between them. The germline V gene has CDR1 LNHDA and CDR2 SQIVND (reference sequence). CDR3 sequence: CASSISGSSGANVLTF. For the CDR3, the DNA is TGTGCCAGTAGTATATCAGGGTCATCTGGGGCCAACGTCCTGACTTTC.

The J gene is TRBJ2-3, the V gene TRBV5-4; D is perhaps TRBD2 (7 bases). Germline CDR1 SGHNT, CDR2 YYREEE (reference sequence). The CDR3 extends over 16 amino acids. V dropped 4 bases and J dropped 2 bases, with 17 bases sitting between them. For the CDR3, the DNA is TGTGCCAGCAGCCCCGACCGCGGGGGCCTCACAGATACGCAGTATTTT. Translation gives CASSPDRGGLTDTQYF.

The chain uses TRBV2 and TRBJ1-1; no reliable D call. Trimming shortened V by 8 bases and J by 3 bases, and 16 bases separated the two germline ends. The CDR3 loop spans 14 amino acids. Germline CDR1 and CDR2: SNHLY and FYNNEI. The CDR3 bases are TGTGCCAGCCCCCCGGGATTGGGGTACACTGAAGCTTTCTTT. Its translation is CASPPGLGYTEAFF.

V gene TRBV7-2 combines with J gene TRBJ2-1, with 8 bases fitting TRBD1. The germline gives CDR1 SGHTA, CDR2 FQGNSA. V lost 8 bases, J lost 4 bases, and 13 bases stayed unmatched. This CDR3 region has 16 residues. CDR3 in amino acids: CASGAMGDRNYNEQFF. CDR3 bases: TGTGCCAGCGGCGCGATGGGGGACAGGAATTACAATGAGCAGTTCTTC.

The chain uses TRBV6-5 and TRBJ1-1; D might be TRBD1 (5 bases). Trimming stripped 6 bases from V and 5 bases from J, with 13 bases between. The CDR3 spans 13 residues. Germline loops: CDR1 MNHEY, CDR2 SVGAGI. The CDR3 bases are TGTGCCAGCAGCATCGGGGGTTGGACTGAAGCTTTCTTT. Amino acid sequence: CASSIGGWTEAFF.

The DNA of the CDR3 is TGTGCCTGGAGTGTATCAGGACTGGGCTCTGGAAACACCATATATTTT. Amino acid sequence: CAWSVSGLGSGNTIYF. The chain has TRBV30 and TRBJ1-3; D is ambiguous. CDR1 is GTSNPN, CDR2 SVGIG, per germline (reference sequence). The CDR3 contains 16 residues. Between the trimmed V and J ends, which lost 0 bases and 0 bases, there was a span of 12 bases.

There are many counts of this clone. The rearrangement uses TRBV19 and TRBJ1-5; the D gene is possibly TRBD1 (6 bases). There are 16 residues in the CDR3. The V gene's germline CDR1 is LNHDA and CDR2 SQIVND (reference sequence). V lost 9 bases and J lost 3, with 21 bases in between. The CDR3 nucleotides are TGTGCCAGCCTCCTTCAGGGCGGACAGTACAATCAGCCCCAGCATTTT. It specifies CASLLQGGQYNQPQHF.

The chain couples TRBV4-1 to TRBJ2-1; 8 nucleotides align to TRBD2. V lost 3 bases and J lost 3; bases outside the gene matches: 4. Germline V gene sequence: CDR1 MGHRA, CDR2 YSYEKL. The CDR3 is 15 residues long. The DNA for the CDR3 is TGCGCCAGCAGCCATACTAGCGGAAGCTACAATGAGCAGTTCTTC. Protein sequence: CASSHTSGSYNEQFF.

The V gene is TRBV6-4, the J gene TRBJ1-5; 8 bases match TRBD1. Germline loops: CDR1 MRHNA, CDR2 SNTAGT. The CDR3 is made up of 12 amino acids. V was clipped by 9 bases and J by 5 bases; unmatched bases: 3. CDR3 sequence: CARKTGDQPQHF. The CDR3 DNA reads as TGTGCCAGAAAGACAGGGGATCAGCCCCAGCATTTT.

The chain links TRBV5-4 to TRBJ2-7; 9 bases fit TRBD1. Germline CDR1 SGHNT, CDR2 YYREEE (reference sequence). The ends lost 2 bases at V and 5 bases at J; junction bases unmatched: 11. CDR3 size: 16 residues. The CDR3 DNA sequence: TGTGCCAGCAGCTTTCGGTTGACAGGGGGTATCCACGAGCAGTACTTC. Translating it yields CASSFRLTGGIHEQYF.

The chain links TRBV5-5 to TRBJ2-7; D not resolved. CDR1 and CDR2 (germline): SGHKS, YYEKEE (reference sequence). V shed 4 bases and J shed 5 bases, with 16 bases lying between them. The CDR3 runs to 14 residues. The CDR3 DNA reads as TGTGCCAGCAGCCCAAGTGAGGCAGTCCACGAGCAGTACTTC. Translating gives CASSPSEAVHEQYF.

This clone was counted a single time. V and J are TRBV9 and TRBJ1-3; no reliable D call. The V and J ends lost 2 bases and 2 bases respectively, with 5 bases between them. The V gene's germline CDR1 is SGDLS and CDR2 YYNGEE. This CDR3 spans 13 amino acids. The CDR3 region has the DNA TGTGCCAGCAGCGTTCCTACTGGAAACACCATATATTTT. It specifies CASSVPTGNTIYF.

The chain employs TRBV5-1 and TRBJ2-5, with a weak D call TRBD2 (6 bases). Germline-derived CDR1 and CDR2 are SGHRS and YFSETQ. The CDR3 is made up of 16 amino acids. V lost 4 bases, J lost 4 bases, and 20 bases lay in between. The DNA of the CDR3 is TGCGCCAGCAGCACTTCCTCGAGCGGGCTGGTAGAGACCCAGTACTTC. As protein: CASSTSSSGLVETQYF.

This chain joins TRBV5-1 and TRBJ2-7; tentatively, D is TRBD1 (6 bases). Trimming pared 4 bases from V and 3 bases from J, leaving 14 bases between. Germline V gives CDR1 SGHRS, CDR2 YFSETQ. The CDR3 consists of 14 residues. CDR3 region: CASSTGQTYYEQYF. The CDR3 DNA sequence: TGCGCCAGCAGCACCGGACAGACCTACTACGAGCAGTACTTC.

The V and J genes are TRBV6-6 and TRBJ1-1, with D perhaps TRBD1 (6 bases). The CDR3 runs to 15 residues. CDR1 and CDR2 from the germline V gene are MNHNY and SVGAGI (reference sequence). Trimming removed 7 bases from V and 1 base from J, with 16 bases in between. CDR3 sequence reads: CASILSGTPNTEAFF. CDR3 bases: TGTGCCAGCATCCTATCCGGGACACCGAACACTGAAGCTTTCTTT.

A few counts support this clone. The genes are TRBV5-1 and TRBJ2-7; D is undetermined. This CDR3 is 15 amino acids long. V gave up 4 bases and J gave up 2 bases, with 16 bases separating them. Germline V gene data show CDR1 as SGHRS and CDR2 as YFSETQ. The CDR3 sequence: CASSQPQAGTYEQYF. In nucleotides, the CDR3 is TGCGCCAGCAGCCAACCGCAAGCCGGTACCTACGAGCAGTACTTC.